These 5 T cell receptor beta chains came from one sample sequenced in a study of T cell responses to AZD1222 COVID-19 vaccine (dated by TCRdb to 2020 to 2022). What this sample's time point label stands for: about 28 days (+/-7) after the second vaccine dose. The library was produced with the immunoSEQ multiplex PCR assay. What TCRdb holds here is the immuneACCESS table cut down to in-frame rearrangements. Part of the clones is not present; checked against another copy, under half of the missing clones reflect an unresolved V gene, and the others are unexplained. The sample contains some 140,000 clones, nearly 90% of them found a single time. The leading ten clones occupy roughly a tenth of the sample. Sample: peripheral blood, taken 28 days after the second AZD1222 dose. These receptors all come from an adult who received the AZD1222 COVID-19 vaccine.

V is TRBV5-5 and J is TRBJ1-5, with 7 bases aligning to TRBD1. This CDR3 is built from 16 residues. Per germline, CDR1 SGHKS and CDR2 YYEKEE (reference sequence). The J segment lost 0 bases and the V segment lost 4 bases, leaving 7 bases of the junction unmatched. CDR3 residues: CASSTDRANSNQPQHF. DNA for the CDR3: TGTGCCAGCAGCACCGACAGGGCTAATAGCAATCAGCCCCAGCATTTT. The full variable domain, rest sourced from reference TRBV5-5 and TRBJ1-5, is DAGVTQSPTHLIKTRGQQVTLRCSPISGHKSVSWYQQVLGQGPQFIFQYYEKEERGRGNFPDRFSARQFPNYSSELNVNALLLGDSALYLCASSTDRANSNQPQHFGDGTRLSIL.

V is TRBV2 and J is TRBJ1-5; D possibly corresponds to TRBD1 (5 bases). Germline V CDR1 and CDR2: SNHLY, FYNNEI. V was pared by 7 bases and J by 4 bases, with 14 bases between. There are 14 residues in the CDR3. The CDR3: CASTGHNPNQPQHF. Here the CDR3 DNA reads TGTGCCAGCACTGGACACAACCCTAATCAGCCCCAGCATTTT.

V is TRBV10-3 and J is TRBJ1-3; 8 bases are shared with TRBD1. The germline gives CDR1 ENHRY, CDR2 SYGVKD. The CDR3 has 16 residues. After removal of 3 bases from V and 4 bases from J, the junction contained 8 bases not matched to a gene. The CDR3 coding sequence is TGTGCCATCAGTGATGCACAGGGGGTCGAGGGAAACACCATATATTTT. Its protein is CAISDAQGVEGNTIYF.

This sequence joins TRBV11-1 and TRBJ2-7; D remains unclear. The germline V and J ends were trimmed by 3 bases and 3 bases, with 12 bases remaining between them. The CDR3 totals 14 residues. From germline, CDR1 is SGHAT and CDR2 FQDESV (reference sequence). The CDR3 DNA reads TGTGCCAGCAGCTTTGGGCCAGCCGACTACGAGCAGTACTTC. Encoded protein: CASSFGPADYEQYF. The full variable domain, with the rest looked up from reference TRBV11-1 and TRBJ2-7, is EAEVAQSPRYKITEKSQAVAFWCDPISGHATLYWYRQILGQGPELLVQFQDESVVDDSQLPKDRFSAERLKGVDSTLKIQPAELGDSAMYLCASSFGPADYEQYFGPGTRLTVT.

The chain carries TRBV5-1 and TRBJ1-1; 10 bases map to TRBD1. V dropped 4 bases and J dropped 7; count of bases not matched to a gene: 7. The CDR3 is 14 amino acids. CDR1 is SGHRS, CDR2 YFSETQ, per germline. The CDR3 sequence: CASSRTGGVNEAFF. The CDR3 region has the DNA TGCGCCAGCAGCAGGACAGGGGGGGTTAATGAAGCTTTCTTT.